This T cell receptor (beta chain) derives from a study of CD8+ T cells in alopecia areata. Overall study: A 6-month off-drug phase came after tofacitinib, which had lasted 6 to 18 months.

Study-level findings and limits: Lesional scalp displayed greater clonality than normal scalp, most notably in alopecia totalis/universalis.

Points on this clone: Its antigen is unknown.

Following RNA extraction, reverse transcription yielded cDNA that acted as the sequencing template. TCRdb keeps only in-frame clones here, not all; method: immunoSEQ multiplex PCR. The sample lists 150,000 to 200,000 clones; less than 70% were seen once. Treatment in this sample: oral pan-JAK inhibitor, 5-10 mg twice daily. This CDR3 comprises 16 residues. CDR1 is SGHTA and CDR2 is FQGNSA in the germline V gene. Between the trimmed V and J ends, which lost 4 bases and 2 bases, there was a span of 14 bases. This material consisted of CD4+ T cells sorted from blood, taken at week 4, from a patient treated with tofacitinib. The clonotype was recovered from a human donor with alopecia areata. The chain carries TRBV7-2 and TRBJ2-2; maybe TRBD2 (6 bases). The CDR3 sequence: CASSSGGAGNTGELFF. CDR3 sequence (DNA): TGTGCCAGCAGCTCCGGGGGAGCGGGCAACACCGGGGAGCTGTTTTTT.